This T cell receptor (beta chain) was identified during a study of control samples from healthy donors and cancer patients. CDR3 length: 11 amino acids. Trimming pared 1 base from V and 8 bases from J, leaving 6 bases between. Sequencing used immunoSEQ multiplex PCR; TCRdb keeps in-frame clones, though not all of them. The repertoire holds 73,000 or so clones, with about 90% as singletons. The V call is TRBV12-3 or TRBV12-4, the J call TRBJ2-7; D not resolved. The sequence was collected from a woman aged 45-65 years in good health. The source material was blood. CDR3 residues: CASSLGSQQYF. CDR3 sequence (DNA): TGTGCCAGCAGTTTAGGCAGCCAGCAGTACTTC.